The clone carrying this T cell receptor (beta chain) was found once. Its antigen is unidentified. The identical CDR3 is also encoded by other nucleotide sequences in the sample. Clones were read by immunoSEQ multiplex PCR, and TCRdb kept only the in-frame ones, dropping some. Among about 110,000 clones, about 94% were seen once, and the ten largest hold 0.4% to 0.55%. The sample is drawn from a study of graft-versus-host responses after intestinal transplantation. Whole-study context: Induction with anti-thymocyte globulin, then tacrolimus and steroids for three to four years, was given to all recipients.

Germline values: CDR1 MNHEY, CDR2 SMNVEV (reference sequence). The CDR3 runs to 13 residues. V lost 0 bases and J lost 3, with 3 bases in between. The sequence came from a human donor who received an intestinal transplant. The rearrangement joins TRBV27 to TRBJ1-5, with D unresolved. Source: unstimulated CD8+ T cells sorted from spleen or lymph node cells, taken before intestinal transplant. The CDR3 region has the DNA TGTGCCAGCAGTTTATCCATCAATCAGCCCCAGCATTTT. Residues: CASSLSINQPQHF.